The sequence of this TCR beta chain was determined in a study of CD8 T cells in ankylosing spondylitis. The CDR3 covers 13 residues. Trimming cost V 6 bases and J 6 bases; bases outside gene matches: 4. The TCR beta libraries were generated through quantitative 5'-RACE incorporating molecular barcodes. TCRdb independently ran MiXCR on the 5' RACE reads; one entry per CDR3 protein. Among 150,000 to 200,000 distinct CDR3 sequences listed, 18% were seen once. Findings and limits, study-wide: Reports of some motif variants in reactive arthritis synovial fluid and blood predate this one. Characteristic of ankylosing spondylitis blood, it appeared, was a TCR beta motif comprising eight highly homologous variants. Reportedly, significant enrichment of disease-linked clones occurred in matched ankylosing spondylitis synovial fluid.

This clonotype has ten or more counts. Antigen: not known. The sequencing sample was made of blood, either unsorted or a sorted T cell fraction (not recorded which). The chain uses TRBV12-3 or TRBV12-4 and TRBJ2-2, with 7 positions matching TRBD1. The receptor's source is a male donor under 30 with ankylosing spondylitis or in good health (not recorded which). CDR3 protein: CASSRGGPGELFF. CDR3 DNA sequence: TGTGCCAGCAGCCGAGGGGGCCCCGGGGAGCTGTTTTTT.